This TCR beta chain was captured in a study of cytomegalovirus exposure and HLA in healthy donors. Findings of the study overall: Based on reports, TCR beta sequences accurately predicted HLA-A and HLA-B alleles for most subjects.

This CDR3 is 14 amino acids long. V was trimmed by 6 bases and J by 5 bases, leaving 17 bases between them. CDR1 and CDR2 from the germline V gene are KGHSH and LQKENI. The PCR made use of 60 Vbeta and 13 Jbeta primers. TCRdb's copy holds only in-frame clones and misses some; the assay was immunoSEQ multiplex PCR. The data show 150,000 or so clones, 70% to 85% seen once. About this clone itself: Its antigen is unidentified.

Sequencing was performed on PBMCs. The sequence derives from a female donor in good health and CMV-seronegative. The chain combines TRBV18 with TRBJ2-7, with no clear D. The CDR3 sequence is CASSPSSPEDEQYF. In nucleotides, the CDR3 is TGTGCCAGCTCCCCCTCTAGTCCTGAGGACGAGCAGTACTTC. The whole variable domain, filled in from reference TRBV18 and TRBJ2-7, reads NAGVMQNPRHLVRRRGQEARLRCSPMKGHSHVYWYRQLPEEGLKFMVYLQKENIIDESGMPKERFSAEFPKEGPSILRIQQVVRGDSAAYFCASSPSSPEDEQYFGPGTRLTVT.